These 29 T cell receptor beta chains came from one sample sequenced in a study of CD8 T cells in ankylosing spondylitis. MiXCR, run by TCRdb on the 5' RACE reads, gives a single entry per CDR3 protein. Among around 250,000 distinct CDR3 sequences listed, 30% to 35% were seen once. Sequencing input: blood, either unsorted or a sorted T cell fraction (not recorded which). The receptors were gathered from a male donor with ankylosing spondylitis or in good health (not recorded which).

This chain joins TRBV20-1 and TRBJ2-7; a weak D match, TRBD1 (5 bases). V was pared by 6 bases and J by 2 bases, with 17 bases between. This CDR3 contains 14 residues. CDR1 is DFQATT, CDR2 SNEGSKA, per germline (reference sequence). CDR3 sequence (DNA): TGCAGTGCCGCGTTCCCGGCAGGGCCCTACGAGCAGTACTTC. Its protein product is CSAAFPAGPYEQYF.

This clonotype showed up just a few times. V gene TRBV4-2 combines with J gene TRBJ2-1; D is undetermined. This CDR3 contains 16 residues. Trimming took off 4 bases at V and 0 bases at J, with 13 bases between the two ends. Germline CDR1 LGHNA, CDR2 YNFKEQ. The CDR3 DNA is TGTGCCAGCAGCCCAACTGTCCTGAGCTCCTACAATGAGCAGTTCTTC. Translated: CASSPTVLSSYNEQFF.

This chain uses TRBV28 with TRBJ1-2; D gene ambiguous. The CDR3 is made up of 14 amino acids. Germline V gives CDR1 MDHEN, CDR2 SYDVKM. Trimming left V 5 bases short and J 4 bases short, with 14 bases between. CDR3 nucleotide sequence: TGTGCCAGCAGTGACGAAGTACGTCCCTATGGCTACACCTTC. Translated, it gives CASSDEVRPYGYTF.

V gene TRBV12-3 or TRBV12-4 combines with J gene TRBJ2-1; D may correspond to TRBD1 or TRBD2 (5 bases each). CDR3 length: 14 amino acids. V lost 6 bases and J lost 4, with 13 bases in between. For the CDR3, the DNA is TGTGCCAGCAGGTTGGGACCGGTGTACAATGAGCAGTTCTTC. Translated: CASRLGPVYNEQFF.

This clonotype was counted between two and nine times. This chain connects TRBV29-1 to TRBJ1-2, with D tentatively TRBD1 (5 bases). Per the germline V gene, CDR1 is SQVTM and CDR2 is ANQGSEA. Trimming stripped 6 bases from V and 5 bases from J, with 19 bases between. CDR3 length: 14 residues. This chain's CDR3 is CSVTTQRDGYGYTF. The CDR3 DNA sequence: TGCAGCGTCACTACCCAGCGGGACGGATATGGCTACACCTTC. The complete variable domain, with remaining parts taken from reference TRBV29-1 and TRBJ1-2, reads SAVISQKPSRDICQRGTSLTIQCQVDSQVTMMFWYRQQPGQSLTLIATANQGSEATYESGFVIDKFPISRPNLTFSTLTVSNMSPEDSSIYLCSVTTQRDGYGYTFGSGTRLTVV.

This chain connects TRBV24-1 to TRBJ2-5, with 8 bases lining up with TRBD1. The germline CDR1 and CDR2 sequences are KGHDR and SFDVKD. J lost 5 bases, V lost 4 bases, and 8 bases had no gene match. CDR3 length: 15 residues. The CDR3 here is CATSEPDRVGETQYF. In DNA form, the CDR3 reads TGTGCCACCAGTGAGCCGGACAGGGTTGGCGAGACCCAGTACTTC.

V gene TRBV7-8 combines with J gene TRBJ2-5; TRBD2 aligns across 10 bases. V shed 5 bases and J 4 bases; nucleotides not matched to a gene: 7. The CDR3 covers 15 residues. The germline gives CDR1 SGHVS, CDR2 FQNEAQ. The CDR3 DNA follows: TGTGCCAGCAGCCGCCTAGCGGGGGCCGGAGAGACCCAGTACTTC. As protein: CASSRLAGAGETQYF.

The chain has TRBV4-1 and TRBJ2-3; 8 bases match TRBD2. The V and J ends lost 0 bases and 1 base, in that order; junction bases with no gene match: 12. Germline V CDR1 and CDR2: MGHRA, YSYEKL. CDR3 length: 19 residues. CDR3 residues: CASSQDFTGGARGTDTQYF. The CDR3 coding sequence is TGCGCCAGCAGCCAAGATTTCACCGGGGGGGCACGAGGCACAGATACGCAGTATTTT.

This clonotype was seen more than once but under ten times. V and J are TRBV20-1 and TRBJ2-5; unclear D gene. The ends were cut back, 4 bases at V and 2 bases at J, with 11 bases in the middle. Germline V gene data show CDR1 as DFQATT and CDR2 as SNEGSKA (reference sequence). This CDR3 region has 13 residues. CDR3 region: CSATLNIQETQYF. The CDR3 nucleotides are TGCAGTGCTACCTTAAATATACAAGAGACCCAGTACTTC.

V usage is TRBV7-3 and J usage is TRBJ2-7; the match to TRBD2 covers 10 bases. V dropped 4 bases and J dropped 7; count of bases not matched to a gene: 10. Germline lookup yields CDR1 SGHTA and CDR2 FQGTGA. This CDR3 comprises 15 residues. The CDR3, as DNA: TGTGCCAGCAGCTCATATAGCGGGGGGCCAAGGGAGCAGTACTTC. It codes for CASSSYSGGPREQYF.

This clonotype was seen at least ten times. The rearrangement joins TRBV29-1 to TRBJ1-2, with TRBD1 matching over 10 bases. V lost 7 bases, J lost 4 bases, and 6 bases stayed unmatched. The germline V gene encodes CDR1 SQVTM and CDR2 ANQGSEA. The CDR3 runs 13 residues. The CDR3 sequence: CSAQTGGGYGYTF. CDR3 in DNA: TGCAGCGCCCAGACAGGGGGCGGCTATGGCTACACCTTC.

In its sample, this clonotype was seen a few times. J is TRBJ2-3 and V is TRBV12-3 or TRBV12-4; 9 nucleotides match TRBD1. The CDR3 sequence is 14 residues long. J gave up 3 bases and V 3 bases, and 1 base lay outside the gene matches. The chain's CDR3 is CASSLTGGTDTQYF. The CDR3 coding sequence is TGTGCCAGCAGTTTGACAGGGGGGACAGATACGCAGTATTTT.

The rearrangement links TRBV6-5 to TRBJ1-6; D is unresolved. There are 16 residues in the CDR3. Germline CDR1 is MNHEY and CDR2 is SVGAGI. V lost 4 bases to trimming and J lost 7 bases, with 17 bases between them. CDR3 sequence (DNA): TGTGCCAGCAGTTCATTTCTCAGGAATGGGAATTCACCCCTCCACTTT. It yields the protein CASSSFLRNGNSPLHF.

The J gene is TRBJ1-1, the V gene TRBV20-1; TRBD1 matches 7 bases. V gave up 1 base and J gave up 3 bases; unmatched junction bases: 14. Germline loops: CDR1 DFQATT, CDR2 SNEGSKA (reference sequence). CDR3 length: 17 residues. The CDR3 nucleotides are TGCAGTGCTAGAGGGCCCGAAAGACAGGGAGGCGACACTGAAGCTTTCTTT. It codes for CSARGPERQGGDTEAFF.

CDR3 sequence: CSARGDRGSPLHF. The CDR3 coding sequence is TGCAGTGCTAGAGGTGACAGGGGCTCACCCCTCCACTTT. The chain links TRBV20-1 to TRBJ1-6; 8 bases line up with TRBD1. The ends lost 1 base at V and 10 bases at J; junction bases unmatched: 3. CDR3 size: 13 residues. From germline, CDR1 is DFQATT and CDR2 SNEGSKA (reference sequence).

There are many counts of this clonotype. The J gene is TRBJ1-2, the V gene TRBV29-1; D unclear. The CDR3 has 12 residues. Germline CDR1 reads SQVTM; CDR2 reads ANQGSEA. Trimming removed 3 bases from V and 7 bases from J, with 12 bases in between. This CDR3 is CSVERVGSGYTF. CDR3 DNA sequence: TGCAGCGTTGAGCGGGTCGGGTCTGGCTACACCTTC.

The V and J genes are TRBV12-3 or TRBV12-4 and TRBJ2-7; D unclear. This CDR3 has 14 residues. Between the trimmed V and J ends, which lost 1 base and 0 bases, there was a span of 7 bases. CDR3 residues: CASSLGVNSYEQYF. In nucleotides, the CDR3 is TGTGCCAGCAGTTTAGGAGTCAACTCCTACGAGCAGTACTTC.

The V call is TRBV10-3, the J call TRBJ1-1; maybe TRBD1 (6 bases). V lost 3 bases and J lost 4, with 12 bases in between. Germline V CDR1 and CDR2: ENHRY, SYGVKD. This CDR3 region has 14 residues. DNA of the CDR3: TGTGCCATCAGTGACGGGGGGCTGGTCACTGAAGCTTTCTTT. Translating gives CAISDGGLVTEAFF.

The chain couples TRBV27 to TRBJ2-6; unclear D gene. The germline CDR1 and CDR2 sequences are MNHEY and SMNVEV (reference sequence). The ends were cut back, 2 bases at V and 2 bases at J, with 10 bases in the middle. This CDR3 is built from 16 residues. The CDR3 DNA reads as TGTGCCAGCAGTTTACGCAGTCGGCCTGGGGCCAACGTCCTGACTTTC. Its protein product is CASSLRSRPGANVLTF.

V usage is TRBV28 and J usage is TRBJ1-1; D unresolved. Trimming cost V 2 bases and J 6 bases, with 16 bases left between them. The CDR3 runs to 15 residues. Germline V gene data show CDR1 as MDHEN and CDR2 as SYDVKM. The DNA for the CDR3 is TGTGCCAGCAGTTTAAGTATGGCAGGTGGGGCTGAAGCTTTCTTT. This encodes CASSLSMAGGAEAFF.

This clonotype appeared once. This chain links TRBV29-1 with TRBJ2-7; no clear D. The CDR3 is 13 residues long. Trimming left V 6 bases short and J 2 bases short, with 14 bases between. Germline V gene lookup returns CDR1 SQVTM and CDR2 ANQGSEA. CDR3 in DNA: TGCAGCGTGGAGAGCCCGGGCGCCTACGAGCAGTACTTC. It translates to CSVESPGAYEQYF.

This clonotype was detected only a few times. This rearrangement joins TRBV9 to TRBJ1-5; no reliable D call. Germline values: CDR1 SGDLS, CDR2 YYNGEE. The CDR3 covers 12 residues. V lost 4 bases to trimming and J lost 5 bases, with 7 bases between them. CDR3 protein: CASSSGDQPQHF. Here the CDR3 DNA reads TGTGCCAGCAGCTCCGGCGATCAGCCCCAGCATTTT.

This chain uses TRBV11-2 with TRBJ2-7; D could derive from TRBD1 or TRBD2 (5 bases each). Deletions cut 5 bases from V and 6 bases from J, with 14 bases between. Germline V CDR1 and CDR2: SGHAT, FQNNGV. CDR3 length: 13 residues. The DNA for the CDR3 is TGTGCCAGCAGCGTCTTGAACGGGGCCGAGCAGTACTTC. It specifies CASSVLNGAEQYF.

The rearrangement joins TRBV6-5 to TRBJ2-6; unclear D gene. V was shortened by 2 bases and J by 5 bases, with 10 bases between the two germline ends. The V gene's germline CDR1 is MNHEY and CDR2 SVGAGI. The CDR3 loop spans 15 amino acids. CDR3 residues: CASSYDWSRANVLTF. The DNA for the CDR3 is TGTGCCAGCAGTTACGACTGGTCTCGGGCCAACGTCCTGACTTTC.

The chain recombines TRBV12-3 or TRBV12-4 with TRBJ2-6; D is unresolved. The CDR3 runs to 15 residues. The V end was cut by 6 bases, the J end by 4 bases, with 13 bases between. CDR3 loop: CASSPRGHGANVLTF. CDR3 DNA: TGTGCCAGCAGCCCGCGTGGGCACGGGGCCAACGTCCTGACTTTC.

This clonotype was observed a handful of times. The CDR3 loop is CASRQRDREIGEQFF. CDR3 bases: TGTGCCAGCAGGCAAAGGGACAGGGAAATTGGCGAGCAGTTCTTC. J is TRBJ2-1 and V is TRBV27; 9 bases are a match to TRBD1. Germline V gene data show CDR1 as MNHEY and CDR2 as SMNVEV (reference sequence). The CDR3 has 15 residues. Losses at the gene ends were 6 bases for V and 10 bases for J; bases not matched to a gene: 13.

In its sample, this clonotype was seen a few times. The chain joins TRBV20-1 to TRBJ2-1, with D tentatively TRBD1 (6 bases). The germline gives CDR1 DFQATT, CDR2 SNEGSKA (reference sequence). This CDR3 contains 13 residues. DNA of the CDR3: TGCAGCAGCCCAGGGGAGTCCTACAATGAGCAGTTCTTC. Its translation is CSSPGESYNEQFF.

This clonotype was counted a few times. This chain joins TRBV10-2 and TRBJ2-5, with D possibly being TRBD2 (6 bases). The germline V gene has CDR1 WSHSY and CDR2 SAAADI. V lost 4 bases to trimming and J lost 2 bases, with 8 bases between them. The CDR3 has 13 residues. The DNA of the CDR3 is TGCGCCAGCAGTGTTAGCGGACAAGAGACCCAGTACTTC. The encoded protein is CASSVSGQETQYF.

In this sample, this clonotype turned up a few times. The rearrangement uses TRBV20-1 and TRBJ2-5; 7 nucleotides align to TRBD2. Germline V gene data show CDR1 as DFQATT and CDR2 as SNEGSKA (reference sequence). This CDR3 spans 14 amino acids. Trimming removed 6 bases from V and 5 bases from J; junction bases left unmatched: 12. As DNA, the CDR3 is TGCAGTGCCAGACATCCCGGGGGGAGGGAGACCCAGTACTTC. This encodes CSARHPGGRETQYF.